What follows are 7 T cell receptor beta chains derived from one specimen sequenced in a study of cytomegalovirus exposure and HLA in healthy donors. With 60 Vbeta and 13 Jbeta primers, the PCR was carried out. The assay was immunoSEQ multiplex PCR, and TCRdb's table has in-frame clones only and misses some. The sample has approximately 110,000 clones, about 83% seen once; the top ten hold over 5%. What was sequenced was PBMCs. The receptor source for this set is a female donor in good health and CMV-seropositive.

J is TRBJ1-1 and V is TRBV10-3; D call uncertain. This CDR3 comprises 14 residues. Between the trimmed V and J ends, which lost 8 bases and 1 base, there was a span of 14 bases. Germline V lookup: CDR1 ENHRY, CDR2 SYGVKD. The CDR3 sequence is CAIGEGRANTEAFF. The CDR3 nucleotides read TGTGCCATCGGGGAGGGCAGAGCGAACACTGAAGCTTTCTTT.

V usage is TRBV11-2 and J usage is TRBJ1-2; TRBD1 might be the D (6 bases). The CDR3 is 13 residues long. Trimming took off 5 bases at V and 4 bases at J, with 11 bases between the two ends. Germline V gene lookup returns CDR1 SGHAT and CDR2 FQNNGV. CDR3 nucleotide sequence: TGTGCCAGCAGCCCCGACAGGTCCTATGGCTACACCTTC. Translating gives CASSPDRSYGYTF.

The chain combines TRBV5-1 with TRBJ1-1; weak D call: TRBD1 (5 bases). Trimming left V 4 bases short and J 0 bases short, with 13 bases between. CDR3 length: 15 amino acids. Germline V gene lookup returns CDR1 SGHRS and CDR2 YFSETQ. In DNA form, the CDR3 reads TGCGCCAGCAGCGGGAAGGGAGGGGTGAACACTGAAGCTTTCTTT. This sequence encodes CASSGKGGVNTEAFF.

The chain has TRBV5-1 and TRBJ2-7, with 9 bases lining up with TRBD2. CDR1 is SGHRS and CDR2 is YFSETQ in the germline V gene. Trimming took 0 bases from V and 6 from J; bases not matched to a gene: 10. The CDR3 runs to 16 residues. DNA for the CDR3: TGCGCCAGCAGCTTGGGGATAGCGGGAGCGCATAGCGAGCAGTACTTC. This sequence encodes CASSLGIAGAHSEQYF.

The J gene is TRBJ2-7, the V gene TRBV6-1; 10 bases are a match to TRBD2. Germline lookup yields CDR1 MNHNS and CDR2 SASEGT. CDR3 length: 15 residues. V shed 6 bases and J 3 bases; nucleotides not matched to a gene: 8. The CDR3 sequence is CASRFLAGDLYEQYF. The CDR3 nucleotides are TGTGCCAGCAGGTTCCTAGCGGGGGATCTCTACGAGCAGTACTTC.

The CDR3 DNA reads TGTGCCAGATCAAATTTGAACACTGAAGCTTTCTTT. This sequence encodes CARSNLNTEAFF. V gene TRBV5-3 combines with J gene TRBJ1-1; D unresolved. TRBV5-3 is an ORF, and what it does is uncertain. This CDR3 comprises 12 residues. The germline V and J ends were trimmed by 7 bases and 0 bases, with 7 bases remaining between them.

Only a few counts were recorded for this clone. V and J are TRBV2 and TRBJ1-1, with D possibly TRBD1 on 6 matching bases. V was clipped by 6 bases and J by 0 bases, with 11 bases between them. The CDR3 is 14 residues long. CDR1 is SNHLY and CDR2 is FYNNEI in the germline V gene. The CDR3: CASSNRALNTEAFF. CDR3 DNA sequence: TGTGCCAGCAGCAACAGGGCTCTGAACACTGAAGCTTTCTTT.